Only a few counts were recorded for the clone carrying this TCR beta chain. From germline, CDR1 is SGHVS and CDR2 FQNEAQ. Trimming pared 7 bases from V and 0 bases from J, leaving 14 bases between. This CDR3 comprises 15 residues. The data are from a study of T-cell memory formation after mild COVID-19. UMIs and sample barcodes were carried by the TCR alpha and TCR beta cDNA libraries that 5'RACE produced using constant-segment primers. TCRdb ran MiXCR on the 5' RACE reads and lists one entry per CDR3 protein. The sample holds 200,000 to 250,000 distinct CDR3 sequences; over 9% are singletons and the top ten take under 25%.

The chain recombines TRBV7-8 with TRBJ2-3, with D tentatively TRBD1 or TRBD2 (6 bases each). This receptor was identified in a man between 18 and 29 years old who had mild COVID-19 (a few samples of this study predate the infection). Cell type and time point are not known. Sequencing was carried out using PBMCs or a T cell subset sorted from them (not recorded which). CDR3 residues: CASTLGGGSTDTQYF. Here the CDR3 DNA reads TGTGCCAGCACCCTAGGAGGGGGAAGCACAGATACGCAGTATTTT.